This T cell receptor beta chain emerged from a study of shared clonotypes between healthy human individuals. The overall study: Three plates were used per donor for CD4 naive, three for CD4 memory, two for CD8 naive and one for CD8 memory.

With respect to this clone: Antigen: not known.

Measured with immunoSEQ multiplex PCR; TCRdb has only the in-frame clones, and not every one. Found here are some 1 million clones, roughly 80% of them singletons; the top ten hold less than 1.5%. The germline CDR1 and CDR2 sequences are SGHNT and YENEEA. The length of the CDR3 is 15 residues. Trimming took off 1 base at V and 4 bases at J, with 10 bases between the two ends. Study conclusions and caveats: Compared with memory subsets, naive subsets generally had larger estimated richness.

This receptor was identified in a man between 18 and 35 years old in good health. V usage is TRBV11-3 and J usage is TRBJ2-2; no reliable D call. Sequenced material: memory CD4+ T cells sorted from blood. Stated subset: CD45RA-negative fraction. The CDR3: CASSLVAVGTGELFF. The CDR3 coding sequence is TGTGCCAGCAGCTTAGTGGCAGTAGGCACCGGGGAGCTGTTTTTT.